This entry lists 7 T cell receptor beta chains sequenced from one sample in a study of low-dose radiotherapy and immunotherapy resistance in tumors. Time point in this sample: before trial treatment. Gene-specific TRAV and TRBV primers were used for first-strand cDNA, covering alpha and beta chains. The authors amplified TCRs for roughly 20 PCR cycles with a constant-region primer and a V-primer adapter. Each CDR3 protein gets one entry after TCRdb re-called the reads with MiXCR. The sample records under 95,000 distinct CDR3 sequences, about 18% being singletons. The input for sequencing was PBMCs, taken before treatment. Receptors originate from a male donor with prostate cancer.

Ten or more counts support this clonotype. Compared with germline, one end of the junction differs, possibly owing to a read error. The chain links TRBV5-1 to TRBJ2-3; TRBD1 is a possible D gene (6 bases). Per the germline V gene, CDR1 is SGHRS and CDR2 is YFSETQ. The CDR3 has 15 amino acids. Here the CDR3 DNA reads TGTGCCAGCAGCTTGAACAGGGAAGGCACAGATACGCAGTATTTT. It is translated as CASSLNREGTDTQYF.

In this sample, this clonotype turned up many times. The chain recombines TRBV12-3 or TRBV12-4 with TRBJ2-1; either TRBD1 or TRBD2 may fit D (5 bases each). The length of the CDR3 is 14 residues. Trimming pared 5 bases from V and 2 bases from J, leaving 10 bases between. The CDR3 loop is CASSGTDAYNEQFF. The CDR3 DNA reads TGTGCCAGCAGTGGGACGGATGCCTACAATGAGCAGTTCTTC.

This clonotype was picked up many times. CDR3 bases: TGTGCCAGCAGCCCGGGACTATCGGGGCACAATGAGCAGTTCTTC. As protein: CASSPGLSGHNEQFF. This rearrangement joins TRBV5-4 to TRBJ2-1, with TRBD2 matching over 7 bases. The CDR3 is 15 amino acids. The germline V gene encodes CDR1 SGHNT and CDR2 YYREEE (reference sequence). Trimming took 4 bases from V and 5 from J; bases not matched to a gene: 9.

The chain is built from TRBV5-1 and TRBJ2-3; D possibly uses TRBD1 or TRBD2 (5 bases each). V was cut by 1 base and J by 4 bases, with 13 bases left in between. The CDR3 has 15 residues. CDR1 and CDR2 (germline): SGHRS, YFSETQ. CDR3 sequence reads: CASSLSPGLADTQYF. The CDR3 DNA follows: TGCGCCAGCAGCTTGTCGCCGGGGCTGGCAGATACGCAGTATTTT. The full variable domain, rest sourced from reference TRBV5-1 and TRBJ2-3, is KAGVTQTPRYLIKTRGQQVTLSCSPISGHRSVSWYQQTPGQGLQFLFEYFSETQRNKGNFPGRFSGRQFSNSRSEMNVSTLELGDSALYLCASSLSPGLADTQYFGPGTRLTVL.

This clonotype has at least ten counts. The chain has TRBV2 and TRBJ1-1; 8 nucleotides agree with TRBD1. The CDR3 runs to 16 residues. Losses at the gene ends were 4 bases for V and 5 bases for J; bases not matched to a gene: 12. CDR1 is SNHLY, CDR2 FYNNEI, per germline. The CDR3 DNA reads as TGTGCCAGCAGTGGGGGGCAGGGGGCGCAGAAAACTGAAGCTTTCTTT. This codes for CASSGGQGAQKTEAFF.

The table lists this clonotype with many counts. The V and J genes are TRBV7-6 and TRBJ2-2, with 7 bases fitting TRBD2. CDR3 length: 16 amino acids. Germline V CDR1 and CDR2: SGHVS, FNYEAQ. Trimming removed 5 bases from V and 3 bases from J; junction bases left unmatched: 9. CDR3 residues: CASSPARDYHTGELFF. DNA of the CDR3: TGTGCCAGCAGCCCGGCCCGGGACTACCACACCGGGGAGCTGTTTTTT.

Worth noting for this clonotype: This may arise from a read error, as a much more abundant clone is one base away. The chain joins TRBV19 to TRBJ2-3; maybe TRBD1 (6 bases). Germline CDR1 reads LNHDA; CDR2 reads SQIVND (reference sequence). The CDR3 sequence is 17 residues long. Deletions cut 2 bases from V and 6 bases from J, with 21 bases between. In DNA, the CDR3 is TGTGCCAGTAGTATAAGAGGACAGCTTCTTCCTGTGGATACGCAGTATTTT. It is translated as CASSIRGQLLPVDTQYF.